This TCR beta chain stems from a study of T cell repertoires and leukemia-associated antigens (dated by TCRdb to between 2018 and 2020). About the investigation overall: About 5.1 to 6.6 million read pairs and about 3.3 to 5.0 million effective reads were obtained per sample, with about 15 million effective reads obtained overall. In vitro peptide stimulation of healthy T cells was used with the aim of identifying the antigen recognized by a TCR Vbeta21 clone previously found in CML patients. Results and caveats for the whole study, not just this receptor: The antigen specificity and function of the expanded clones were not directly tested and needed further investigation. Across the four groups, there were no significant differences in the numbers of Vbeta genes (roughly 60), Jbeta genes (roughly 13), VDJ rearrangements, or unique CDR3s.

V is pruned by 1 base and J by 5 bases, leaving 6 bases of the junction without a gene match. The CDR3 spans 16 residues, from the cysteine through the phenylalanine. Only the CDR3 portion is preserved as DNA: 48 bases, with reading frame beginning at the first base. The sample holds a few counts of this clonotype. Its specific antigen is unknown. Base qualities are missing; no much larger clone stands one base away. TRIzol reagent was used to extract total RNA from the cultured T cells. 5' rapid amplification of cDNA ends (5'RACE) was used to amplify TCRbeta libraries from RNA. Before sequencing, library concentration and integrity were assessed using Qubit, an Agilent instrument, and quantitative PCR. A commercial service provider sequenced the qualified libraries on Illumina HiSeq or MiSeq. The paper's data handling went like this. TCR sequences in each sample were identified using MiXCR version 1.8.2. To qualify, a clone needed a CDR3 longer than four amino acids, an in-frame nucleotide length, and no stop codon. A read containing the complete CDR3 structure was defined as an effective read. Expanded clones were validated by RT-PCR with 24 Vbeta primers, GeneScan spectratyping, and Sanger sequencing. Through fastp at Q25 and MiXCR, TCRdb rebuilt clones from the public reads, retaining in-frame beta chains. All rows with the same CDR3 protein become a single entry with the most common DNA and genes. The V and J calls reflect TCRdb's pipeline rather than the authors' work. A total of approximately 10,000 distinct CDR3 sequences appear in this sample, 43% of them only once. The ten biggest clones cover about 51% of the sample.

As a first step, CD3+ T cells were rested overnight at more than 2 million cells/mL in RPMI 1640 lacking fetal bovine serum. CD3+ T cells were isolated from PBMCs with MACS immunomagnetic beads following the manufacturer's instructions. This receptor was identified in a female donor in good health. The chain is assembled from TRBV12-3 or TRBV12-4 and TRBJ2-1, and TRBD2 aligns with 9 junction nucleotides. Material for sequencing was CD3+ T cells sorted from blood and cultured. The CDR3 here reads CASSLVLTSGHNEQFF. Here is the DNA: TGTGCCAGCAGTTTAGTTTTAACTAGCGGGCACAATGAGCAGTTCTTC.